Detailed here is one T cell receptor (beta chain). The antigen remains undetermined. Trimming removed 10 bases from V and 2 bases from J, with 12 bases in between. This CDR3 contains 13 residues. CDR1 is ENHRY, CDR2 SYGVKD, per germline. This sample stems from a study of T cell responses to AZD1222 COVID-19 vaccine. Study results and limitations: The breadth and depth of Spike-specific TCRs increased once two AZD1222 doses had been given.

Data came from immunoSEQ multiplex PCR; TCRdb stores just in-frame clones and leaves some out. The data hold 90,000 or so clones, with 80% to 90% observed a single time. The sequence came from an adult in good health. The sequenced sample was peripheral blood, obtained on day 0 of AZD1222 vaccination. The chain joins TRBV10-3 to TRBJ1-3; D not certain. The CDR3 loop reads CATTGTAGNTIYF. The CDR3 DNA reads as TGTGCCACCACGGGAACAGCTGGAAACACCATATATTTT.